This TCR beta chain comes out of a study of blood T cells in healthy people across ages. Using a J-beta primer mix together with a sample-barcoded 5' primer, a second PCR was run for roughly 7 to 12 cycles. Each CDR3 protein gets one entry after TCRdb re-called the 5' RACE reads with MiXCR. The sample consists of approximately 1,700,000 distinct CDR3 sequences, around 40% of them appearing once. This clonotype was detected only once. Trimming pared 5 bases from V and 2 bases from J, leaving 29 bases between. The CDR3 is 20 residues long. Germline CDR1 and CDR2: LGHDT and YNNKEL (reference sequence). This chain joins TRBV3-1 and TRBJ2-3; tentatively, D is TRBD2 (7 bases). Sequenced: blood. The sequence derives from a human donor in good health. Here the CDR3 DNA reads TGTGCCAGCAGCGGAGGTGGAATGGCGGGGGCAACGAGGTTCACAGATACGCAGTATTTT. Its translation: CASSGGGMAGATRFTDTQYF.